This entry describes one T cell receptor (beta chain). Its antigen is still unknown. Germline V gene sequence: CDR1 MDHEN, CDR2 SYDVKM. V was trimmed by 4 bases and J by 4 bases, leaving 8 bases between them. CDR3 size: 12 residues. As originally analysed: ImmunoSEQ supplied junction-only sequences lacking quality scores, so filtering was different. Generated by immunoSEQ multiplex PCR, the TCRdb table keeps only in-frame clones and is missing some. Clonal size and the V and J genes are those of that table, whereas D and trimming came from the DNA. This table has some 2,500,000 clones, about 90% appearing once. The record originates from a study of shared clonotypes between healthy human individuals. Study-wide points: Clonotype sharing among the donors was expected to vary with sequencing depth.

The sequence was collected from a man younger than 30 in good health. Some clones in this sample may be carry-over from other donors' samples. The chain links TRBV28 to TRBJ2-7; no clear D gene. Sample: naive CD4+ T cells from PBMCs. Indicated subset: CD45RA+ positively selected. The chain's CDR3 is CASSSSAYEQYF. CDR3 in DNA: TGTGCCAGCAGTTCCTCGGCATACGAGCAGTACTTC. Together with reference TRBV28 and TRBJ2-7, the CDR3 gives the full variable domain: DVKVTQSSRYLVKRTGEKVFLECVQDMDHENMFWYRQDPGLGLRLIYFSYDVKMKEKGDIPEGYSVSREKKERFSLILESASTNQTSMYLCASSSSAYEQYFGPGTRLTVT.